This T cell receptor beta chain was identified during a study of metastatic and nonmetastatic thyroid tumors. Whole-study results and caveats: Reports indicated that malignant thyroid tumors showed significantly higher TCR beta diversity than benign nodules did, in blood and tumor.

MiXCR re-clonotyped the PCR reads for TCRdb. The sample contains 50,000 or so clones, around a quarter of which appear only once. The germline CDR1 and CDR2 sequences are SNHLY and FYNNEI. The V and J ends lost 4 bases and 9 bases, in that order; junction bases with no gene match: 5. The CDR3 runs 14 residues. Treatment of any kind had been given to no patient before thyroid surgery. There are many counts of this clone. Its cognate antigen is unknown. This sequence originates from a male donor with papillary thyroid cancer or a benign thyroid nodule (not recorded which). Some clones in this sample may be carry-over from other donors' samples. This rearrangement joins TRBV2 to TRBJ2-1; 11 nucleotides line up with TRBD2. Sample: blood. CDR3 loop: CASSAGTSGTEQFF. The CDR3 nucleotides are TGTGCCAGCAGTGCCGGGACTAGCGGTACTGAGCAGTTCTTC. Drawing the rest from reference TRBV2 and TRBJ2-1, the complete variable domain is EPEVTQTPSHQVTQMGQEVILRCVPISNHLYFYWYRQILGQKVEFLVSFYNNEISEKSEIFDDQFSVERPDGSNFTLKIRSTKLEDSAMYFCASSAGTSGTEQFFGPGTRLTVL.